Shown below are 27 T cell receptor beta chains from a single sample sequenced in a study of preoperative IRX-2 immunotherapy in early breast cancer. Profiling relied on immunoSEQ multiplex PCR, and the TCRdb table lists in-frame clones only, not all of them. The data contain about 23,000 clones, approximately 95% of them singletons. As to treatment: preoperative locoregional IRX-2 cytokine immunotherapy. The sequencing used tumor tissue, collected after IRX-2 immunotherapy. These TCRs come from a human donor with breast cancer.

In DNA, the CDR3 is TGTGCCAGCAGCTTAGATTACCAGGCAGCAGGGTCGGGCGAGCAGTACTTC. This encodes CASSLDYQAAGSGEQYF. The rearrangement links TRBV11-2 to TRBJ2-7; tentatively, D is TRBD1 (5 bases). Germline CDR1 and CDR2: SGHAT and FQNNGV. This CDR3 is 17 amino acids long. Trimming shortened V by 0 bases and J by 6 bases, and 21 bases separated the two germline ends.

DNA for the CDR3: TGTGCCTGGAGTGCAAACCGGGGCAGGGGAGGCTACAATGAGCAGTTCTTC. Amino acids: CAWSANRGRGGYNEQFF. The V and J genes are TRBV30 and TRBJ2-1; D tentatively reads TRBD1 or TRBD2 (6 bases each). From germline, CDR1 is GTSNPN and CDR2 SVGIG (reference sequence). Trimming removed 1 base from V and 3 bases from J, with 19 bases in between. The CDR3 length is 17 residues.

V gene TRBV6-6 combines with J gene TRBJ2-7; no reliable D call. Trimming left V 4 bases short and J 0 bases short, with 7 bases between. This CDR3 has 13 residues. The germline gives CDR1 MNHNY, CDR2 SVGAGI (reference sequence). The CDR3 sequence: CASSFAASYEQYF. CDR3 DNA sequence: TGTGCCAGCAGTTTTGCCGCCTCCTACGAGCAGTACTTC.

This clone was observed a single time. The chain combines TRBV12-5 with TRBJ1-1; D is unresolved. V was pared by 3 bases and J by 6 bases, with 2 bases between. The CDR3 totals 10 residues. Germline-derived CDR1 and CDR2 are LGHNT and FRNRAP. The chain's CDR3 is CASGLPEAFF. CDR3 DNA: TGTGCTAGTGGTTTACCTGAAGCTTTCTTT.

The rearrangement links TRBV7-9 to TRBJ2-7; TRBD2 matches at 10 bases. Germline loops: CDR1 SEHNR, CDR2 FQNEAQ (reference sequence). V lost 4 bases and J lost 4; bases outside the gene matches: 10. The CDR3 consists of 16 residues. CDR3 region: CASSSVGASGGYEQYF. The CDR3, as DNA: TGTGCCAGCAGCTCCGTGGGGGCTAGCGGGGGTTACGAGCAGTACTTC.

The gene calls are TRBV11-3 and TRBJ2-1, with D perhaps TRBD2 (6 bases). The CDR3 contains 17 residues. The germline gives CDR1 SGHNT, CDR2 YENEEA. V lost 5 bases and J lost 6, with 23 bases in between. CDR3 in amino acids: CASSPYSGSSIRNEQFF. The CDR3 DNA reads as TGTGCCAGCAGCCCTTACTCCGGGAGCTCGATACGCAATGAGCAGTTCTTC.

This sequence joins TRBV27 and TRBJ2-3; D gene ambiguous. The CDR3 totals 16 residues. Trimming shortened V by 8 bases and J by 0 bases, and 18 bases separated the two germline ends. Germline V gives CDR1 MNHEY, CDR2 SMNVEV (reference sequence). CDR3 nucleotide sequence: TGTGCCAGCCGCTCTGAGCGCGGCCCTAGCACAGATACGCAGTATTTT. Translation: CASRSERGPSTDTQYF.

The chain carries TRBV23-1 and TRBJ2-3; 9 bases match TRBD1. TRBV23-1 is labeled an ORF, and its function is uncertain. CDR3 size: 16 residues. V was clipped by 5 bases and J by 0 bases; unmatched bases: 6. CDR3 nucleotide sequence: TGCGCCAGCAGTACAGGGGGCAAAAAGAGCACAGATACGCAGTATTTT. As protein: CASSTGGKKSTDTQYF.

The chain links TRBV18 to TRBJ2-7; 10 nucleotides align to TRBD2. This CDR3 spans 15 amino acids. V lost 3 bases, J lost 3 bases, and 5 bases stayed unmatched. Per germline, CDR1 KGHSH and CDR2 LQKENI. The CDR3 nucleotides read TGTGCCAGCTCACCTACTAGCGGGAATCACTACGAGCAGTACTTC. It encodes CASSPTSGNHYEQYF.

The chain combines TRBV19 with TRBJ1-4, with D possibly being TRBD1 (6 bases). This CDR3 spans 11 amino acids. Per the germline V gene, CDR1 is LNHDA and CDR2 is SQIVND (reference sequence). V lost 5 bases and J 13 bases, leaving 11 bases between the germline ends. Here the CDR3 DNA reads TGTGCCAGTAGTTCGGGACACGCACTGTTTTTT. Its protein is CASSSGHALFF.

The V and J genes are TRBV7-3 and TRBJ2-2; 8 bases match TRBD2. The trim removed 8 bases at V and 2 bases at J, leaving 7 bases unmatched. This CDR3 spans 15 amino acids. Germline V gene sequence: CDR1 SGHTA, CDR2 FQGTGA. The CDR3 protein is CASRPTSVNTGELFF. The CDR3 region has the DNA TGTGCCAGCCGCCCGACTAGCGTTAACACCGGGGAGCTGTTTTTT.

This clone appeared a single time. The chain links TRBV10-2 to TRBJ2-1; D call uncertain. This CDR3 contains 12 residues. Trimming took 2 bases from V and 13 from J, leaving 12 bases between them. Germline CDR1 and CDR2: WSHSY and SAAADI. This CDR3 reads CASSEGSGTQFF. In DNA, the CDR3 is TGCGCCAGCAGTGAGGGGTCCGGTACACAGTTCTTC.

The V gene is TRBV6-1, the J gene TRBJ2-7; a possible D gene is TRBD1 (5 bases). Deletions cut 6 bases from V and 3 bases from J, with 6 bases between. The CDR3 loop spans 11 amino acids. Germline lookup yields CDR1 MNHNS and CDR2 SASEGT. The CDR3 DNA follows: TGTGCCAGCAGGACAGTCTACGAGCAGTACTTC. It is translated as CASRTVYEQYF.

The V and J genes are TRBV13 and TRBJ1-1, with D tentatively TRBD1 (6 bases). This CDR3 contains 11 residues. V lost 3 bases to trimming and J lost 11 bases, with 10 bases between them. Per germline, CDR1 PRHDT and CDR2 FYEKMQ (reference sequence). The CDR3 DNA follows: TGTGCCAGCAGCTTTAGGGGGGAGGCTTTCTTT. Its protein product is CASSFRGEAFF. Combining the CDR3 with reference TRBV13 and TRBJ1-1 gives the whole variable domain AAGVIQSPRHLIKEKRETATLKCYPIPRHDTVYWYQQGPGQDPQFLISFYEKMQSDKGSIPDRFSAQQFSDYHSELNMSSLELGDSALYFCASSFRGEAFFGQGTRLTVV.

The chain carries TRBV11-1 and TRBJ1-1; TRBD1 might be the D (5 bases). CDR1 and CDR2 (germline): SGHAT, FQDESV (reference sequence). Trimming pared 1 base from V and 4 bases from J, leaving 10 bases between. This CDR3 is built from 14 residues. The DNA for the CDR3 is TGTGCCAGCAGCTTAGGGTTGGGGGGCACTGAAGCTTTCTTT. As protein: CASSLGLGGTEAFF.

The DNA of the CDR3 is TGTGCCAGCAGCCAAAAGAGGGACTCGCAGGGGGAGCAGTACTTC. Translation: CASSQKRDSQGEQYF. The chain employs TRBV4-2 and TRBJ2-7; D might be TRBD1 or TRBD2, each matching 6 bases. The CDR3 runs 15 residues. Per germline, CDR1 LGHNA and CDR2 YNFKEQ. Trimming stripped 2 bases from V and 7 bases from J, with 18 bases between.

CDR3: CASTHENHYEQYF. The DNA of the CDR3 is TGTGCCAGCACCCATGAGAATCACTACGAGCAGTACTTC. This rearrangement joins TRBV5-4 to TRBJ2-7; D is unclear. The germline V gene has CDR1 SGHNT and CDR2 YYREEE (reference sequence). The CDR3 has 13 amino acids. V lost 6 bases and J 3 bases, leaving 13 bases between the germline ends.

The chain carries TRBV4-2 and TRBJ2-7; TRBD2 matches 8 bases. V shed 4 bases, J shed 6 bases, and the junction held 11 bases outside the gene matches. Germline-derived CDR1 and CDR2 are LGHNA and YNFKEQ. The CDR3 loop spans 15 amino acids. CDR3 residues: CASSPMVAGNLEQYF. The CDR3, as DNA: TGTGCCAGCAGCCCCATGGTAGCGGGAAATCTCGAGCAGTACTTC.

V is TRBV11-3 and J is TRBJ2-1; a possible D gene is TRBD1 (6 bases). Germline CDR1 and CDR2: SGHNT and YENEEA. This CDR3 is built from 15 residues. Trimming left V 5 bases short and J 7 bases short, with 18 bases between. CDR3 sequence: CASSLLRGSGNEQFF. The CDR3 DNA sequence: TGTGCCAGCAGCCTTCTCAGGGGATCAGGGAATGAGCAGTTCTTC.

The rearrangement joins TRBV7-2 to TRBJ2-7; no definite D call. The CDR3 is 13 amino acids. Trimming stripped 4 bases from V and 2 bases from J, with 9 bases between. Germline CDR1 reads SGHTA; CDR2 reads FQGNSA. The CDR3 bases are TGTGCCAGCAGCTCGCGTCCCCCCTACGAGCAGTACTTC. It codes for CASSSRPPYEQYF.

The V gene is TRBV2, the J gene TRBJ2-1; D gene uncertain. The germline CDR1 and CDR2 sequences are SNHLY and FYNNEI. The CDR3 spans 11 residues. Trimming took 3 bases from V and 10 from J, leaving 7 bases between them. For the CDR3, the DNA is TGTGCCAGCAGTGATGTTAGGGAGCAGTTCTTC. This translates into CASSDVREQFF.

Here the CDR3 reads CSVELGYEQYF. CDR3 sequence (DNA): TGCAGCGTTGAGCTAGGCTACGAGCAGTACTTC. V and J are TRBV29-1 and TRBJ2-7; D gene uncertain. The CDR3 is 11 amino acids. Germline V CDR1 and CDR2: SQVTM, ANQGSEA. V lost 3 bases and J 3 bases, leaving 6 bases between the germline ends.

The rearrangement joins TRBV7-9 to TRBJ1-3; the match to TRBD1 covers 7 bases. This CDR3 is built from 16 residues. The V segment lost 4 bases and the J segment 0 bases; nucleotides outside the gene matches: 6. Germline CDR1 reads SEHNR; CDR2 reads FQNEAQ (reference sequence). The CDR3 here is CASSWGQSVSGNTIYF. Written as DNA, the CDR3 is TGTGCCAGCAGCTGGGGACAGTCTGTCTCTGGAAACACCATATATTTT. The whole variable domain, remainder taken from reference TRBV7-9 and TRBJ1-3, is DTGVSQNPRHKITKRGQNVTFRCDPISEHNRLYWYRQTLGQGPEFLTYFQNEAQLEKSRLLSDRFSAERPKGSFSTLEIQRTEQGDSAMYLCASSWGQSVSGNTIYFGEGSWLTVV.

The rearrangement links TRBV11-2 to TRBJ2-7; TRBD1 is a possible D gene (6 bases). The CDR3 length is 15 residues. Germline values: CDR1 SGHAT, CDR2 FQNNGV. The V end lost 5 bases, the J end lost 0 bases, and 14 bases lay between the germline ends. For the CDR3, the DNA is TGTGCCAGCAGCCCCCCGGCGACAGGCTCCTACGAGCAGTACTTC. Its protein product is CASSPPATGSYEQYF.

The J gene is TRBJ1-1, the V gene TRBV4-2, with 7 bases that match TRBD1. From germline, CDR1 is LGHNA and CDR2 YNFKEQ. This CDR3 has 14 amino acids. Trimming removed 3 bases from V and 5 bases from J; junction bases left unmatched: 6. The CDR3 reads CASSQVDRATEAFF. The CDR3 DNA is TGTGCCAGCAGCCAGGTAGACAGGGCTACTGAAGCTTTCTTT.

J is TRBJ2-1 and V is TRBV2, with TRBD2 identical over 11 bases. The CDR3 covers 14 residues. From germline, CDR1 is SNHLY and CDR2 FYNNEI. V lost 0 bases to trimming and J lost 15 bases; unmatched junction nucleotides: 7. CDR3 in amino acids: CASSEALAGGRRFF. DNA for the CDR3: TGTGCCAGCAGTGAAGCTTTAGCGGGGGGGCGAAGGTTCTTC. Looking up the rest from reference TRBV2 and TRBJ2-1 gives the full variable domain: EPEVTQTPSHQVTQMGQEVILRCVPISNHLYFYWYRQILGQKVEFLVSFYNNEISEKSEIFDDQFSVERPDGSNFTLKIRSTKLEDSAMYFCASSEALAGGRRFFGPGTRLTVL.

The V and J genes are TRBV13 and TRBJ2-5, with 7 bases lining up with TRBD2. Germline values: CDR1 PRHDT, CDR2 FYEKMQ (reference sequence). V was pared by 2 bases and J by 2 bases, with 5 bases of the junction left unmatched. This CDR3 comprises 15 residues. The CDR3 region is CASSLRSGGQETQYF. The CDR3 coding sequence is TGTGCCAGCAGCTTAAGATCGGGGGGACAAGAGACCCAGTACTTC.